The present T cell receptor (beta chain) was sequenced within a study of vaccination and CD4 T cells after COVID-19. As for the study in general: Cells were stimulated with overlapping spike peptide pools from SARS-CoV-2, HCoV-NL63, HCoV-OC43 and HCoV-229E. Control wells got either CEFX epitopes, HIV-1 Nef peptides, or no peptide at all.

The germline gives CDR1 SGHRS, CDR2 YFSETQ. V lost 4 bases and J 5 bases, leaving 12 bases between the germline ends. CDR3 length equals 13 residues. The Oncomine TCR Beta short-read assay sequenced DNA from cultured CD4+ T cells. TCRdb recomputed calls from the PCR reads with MiXCR, one row per CDR3 protein. The sample records under 10,000 distinct CDR3 sequences, around 21% being singletons. Details on this clonotype: The antigen remains unidentified.

Treatment reported: roughly 10-day PBMC culture with coronavirus spike peptide pools or control peptides (ViraFEST assay). The TCR was taken from a human donor who had recovered from COVID-19. The gene calls are TRBV5-1 and TRBJ2-5; the D is unclear. Sequenced here: CD4+ T cells from blood, cultured in vitro, sampled after SARS-CoV-2 vaccination. This CDR3 is CASSVMARETQYF. The CDR3 coding sequence is TGCGCCAGCAGCGTCATGGCCCGGGAGACCCAGTACTTC.